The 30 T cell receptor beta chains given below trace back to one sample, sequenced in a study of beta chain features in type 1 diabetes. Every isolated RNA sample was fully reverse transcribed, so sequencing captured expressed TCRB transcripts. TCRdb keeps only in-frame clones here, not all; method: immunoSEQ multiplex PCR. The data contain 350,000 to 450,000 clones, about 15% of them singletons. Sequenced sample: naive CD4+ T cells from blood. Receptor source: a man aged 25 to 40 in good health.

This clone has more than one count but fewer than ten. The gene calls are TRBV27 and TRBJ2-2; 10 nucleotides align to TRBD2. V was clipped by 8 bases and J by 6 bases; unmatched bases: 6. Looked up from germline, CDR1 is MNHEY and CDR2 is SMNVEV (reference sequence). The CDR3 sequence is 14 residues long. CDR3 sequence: CASALGLAPGELFF. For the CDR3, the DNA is TGTGCCAGCGCCTTGGGACTAGCGCCCGGGGAGCTGTTTTTT.

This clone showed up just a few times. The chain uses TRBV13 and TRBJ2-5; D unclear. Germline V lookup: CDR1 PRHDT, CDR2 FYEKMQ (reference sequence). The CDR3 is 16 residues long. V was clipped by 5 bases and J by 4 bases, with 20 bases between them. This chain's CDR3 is CASSPSSRRRSETQYF. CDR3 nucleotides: TGTGCCAGCAGCCCTTCCTCCCGCCGGCGGTCAGAGACCCAGTACTTC.

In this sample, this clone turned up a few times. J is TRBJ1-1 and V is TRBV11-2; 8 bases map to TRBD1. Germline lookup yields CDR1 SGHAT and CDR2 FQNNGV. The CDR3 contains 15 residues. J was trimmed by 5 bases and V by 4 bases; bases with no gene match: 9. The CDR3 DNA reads TGTGCCAGCAGCTCGATACAGGGGGTGAGGACTGAAGCTTTCTTT. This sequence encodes CASSSIQGVRTEAFF.

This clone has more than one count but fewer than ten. CDR3: CASSSYRGGREQYF. CDR3 coding DNA: TGTGCCAGCAGCAGCTACAGGGGTGGGCGCGAGCAGTACTTC. This sequence joins TRBV7-2 and TRBJ2-7; 7 nucleotides agree with TRBD1. The V gene end was trimmed by 5 bases and the J gene end by 6 bases; junction bases not matched to a gene: 10. There are 14 residues in the CDR3. CDR1 is SGHTA and CDR2 is FQGNSA in the germline V gene.

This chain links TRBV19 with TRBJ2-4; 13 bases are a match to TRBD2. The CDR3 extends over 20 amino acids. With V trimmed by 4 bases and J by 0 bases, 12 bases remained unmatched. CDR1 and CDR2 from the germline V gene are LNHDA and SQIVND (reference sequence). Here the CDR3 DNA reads TGTGCCAGTAGTAAAGATGGACTAGCGGGAGTCAGGGGAGCCAAAAACATTCAGTACTTC. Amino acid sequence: CASSKDGLAGVRGAKNIQYF.

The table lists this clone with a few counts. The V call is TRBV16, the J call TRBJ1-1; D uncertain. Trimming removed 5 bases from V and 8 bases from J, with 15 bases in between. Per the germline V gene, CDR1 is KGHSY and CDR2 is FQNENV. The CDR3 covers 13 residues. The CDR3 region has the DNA TGTGCCAGCAGCACAAGGACCAGAACGGAAGCTTTCTTT. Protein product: CASSTRTRTEAFF.

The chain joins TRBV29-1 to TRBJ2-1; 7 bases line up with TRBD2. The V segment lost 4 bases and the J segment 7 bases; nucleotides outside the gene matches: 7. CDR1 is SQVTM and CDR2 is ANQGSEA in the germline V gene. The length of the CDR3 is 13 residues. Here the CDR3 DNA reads TGCAGCGTTGGATCTAGCGGACGGAATGAGCAGTTCTTC. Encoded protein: CSVGSSGRNEQFF.

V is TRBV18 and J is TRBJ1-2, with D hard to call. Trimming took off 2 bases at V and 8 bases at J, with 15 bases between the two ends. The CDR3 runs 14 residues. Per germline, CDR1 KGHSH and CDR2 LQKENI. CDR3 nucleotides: TGTGCCAGCTCACCAAATGCAGGAGAATACGGCTACACCTTC. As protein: CASSPNAGEYGYTF.

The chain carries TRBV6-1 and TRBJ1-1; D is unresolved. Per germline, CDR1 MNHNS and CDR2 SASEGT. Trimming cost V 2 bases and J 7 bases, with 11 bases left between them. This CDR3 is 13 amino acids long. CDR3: CASSENGSDEAFF. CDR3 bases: TGTGCCAGCAGTGAAAATGGGTCTGATGAAGCTTTCTTT.

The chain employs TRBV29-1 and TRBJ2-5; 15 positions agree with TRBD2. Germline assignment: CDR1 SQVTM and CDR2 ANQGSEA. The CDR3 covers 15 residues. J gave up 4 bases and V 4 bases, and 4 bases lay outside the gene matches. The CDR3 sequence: CSVAVGLAGGETQYF. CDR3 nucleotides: TGCAGCGTTGCAGTGGGACTAGCGGGAGGAGAGACCCAGTACTTC.

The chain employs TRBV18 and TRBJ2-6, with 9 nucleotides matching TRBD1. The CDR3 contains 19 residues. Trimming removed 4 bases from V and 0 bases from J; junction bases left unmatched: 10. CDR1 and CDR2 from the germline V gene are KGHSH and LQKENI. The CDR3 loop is CASSLPDRGRLSGANVLTF. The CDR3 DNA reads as TGTGCCAGCTCACTTCCGGACAGGGGCCGTCTCTCTGGGGCCAACGTCCTGACTTTC.

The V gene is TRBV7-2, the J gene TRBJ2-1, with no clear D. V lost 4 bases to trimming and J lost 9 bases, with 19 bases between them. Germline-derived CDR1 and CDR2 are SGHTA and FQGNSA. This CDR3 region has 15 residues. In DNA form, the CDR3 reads TGTGCCAGCAGCTCCCCAGGTTCTCCCCTTACTGAGCAGTTCTTC. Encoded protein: CASSSPGSPLTEQFF.

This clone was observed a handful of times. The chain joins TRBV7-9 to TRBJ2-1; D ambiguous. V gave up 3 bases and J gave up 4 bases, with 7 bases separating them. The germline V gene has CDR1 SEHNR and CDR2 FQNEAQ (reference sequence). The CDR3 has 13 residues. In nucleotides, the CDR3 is TGTGCCAGCAGCTTCGTCCTTTACAATGAGCAGTTCTTC. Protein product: CASSFVLYNEQFF.

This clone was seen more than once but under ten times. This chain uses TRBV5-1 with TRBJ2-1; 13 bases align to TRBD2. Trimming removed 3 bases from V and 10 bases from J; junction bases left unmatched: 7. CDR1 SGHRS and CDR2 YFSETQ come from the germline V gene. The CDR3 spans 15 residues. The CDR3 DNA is TGCGCCAGCAGCTCCGGGACTAGCGGGGCAATGGAGCAGTTCTTC. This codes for CASSSGTSGAMEQFF.

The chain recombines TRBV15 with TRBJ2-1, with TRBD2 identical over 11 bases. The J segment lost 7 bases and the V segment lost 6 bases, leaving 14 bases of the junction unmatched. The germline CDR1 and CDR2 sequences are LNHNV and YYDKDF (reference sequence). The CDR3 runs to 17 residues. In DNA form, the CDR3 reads TGTGCCACCAGGCCATACTTAGCGGGAGGGAAGATAAATGAGCAGTTCTTC. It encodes CATRPYLAGGKINEQFF.

The CDR3, as DNA: TGTGCCAGCAGCTTGGTTGGGTTCTCTAACTATGGCTACACCTTC. It is translated as CASSLVGFSNYGYTF. This chain connects TRBV5-6 to TRBJ1-2; no firm D call. CDR3 length: 15 amino acids. Per the germline V gene, CDR1 is SGHDT and CDR2 is YYEEEE. V lost 0 bases, J lost 0 bases, and 9 bases lay in between.

The chain's CDR3 is CAWSPEMNTEAFF. CDR3 DNA sequence: TGTGCCTGGAGCCCCGAGATGAACACTGAAGCTTTCTTT. V and J are TRBV30 and TRBJ1-1, with no clear D. Germline V CDR1 and CDR2: GTSNPN, SVGIG (reference sequence). The ends were cut back, 3 bases at V and 0 bases at J, with 8 bases in the middle. The CDR3 runs 13 residues.

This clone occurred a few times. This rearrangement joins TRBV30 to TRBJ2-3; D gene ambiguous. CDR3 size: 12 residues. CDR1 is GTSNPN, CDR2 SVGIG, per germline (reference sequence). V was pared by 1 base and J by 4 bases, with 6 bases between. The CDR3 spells CAWSGASDTQYF. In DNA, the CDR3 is TGTGCCTGGAGTGGGGCGTCAGATACGCAGTATTTT.

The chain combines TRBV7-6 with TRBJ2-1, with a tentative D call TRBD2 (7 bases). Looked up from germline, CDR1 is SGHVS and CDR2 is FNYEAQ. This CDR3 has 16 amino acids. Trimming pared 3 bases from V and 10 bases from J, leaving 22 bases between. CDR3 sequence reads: CASSFRRGAEGGEQFF. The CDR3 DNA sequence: TGTGCCAGCAGCTTCCGACGGGGGGCGGAAGGTGGAGAGCAGTTCTTC.

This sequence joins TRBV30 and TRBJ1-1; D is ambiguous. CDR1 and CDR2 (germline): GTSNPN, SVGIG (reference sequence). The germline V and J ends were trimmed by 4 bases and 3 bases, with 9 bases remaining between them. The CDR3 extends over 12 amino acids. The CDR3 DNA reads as TGTGCCTGGACCCCGCTCTACACTGAAGCTTTCTTT. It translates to CAWTPLYTEAFF.

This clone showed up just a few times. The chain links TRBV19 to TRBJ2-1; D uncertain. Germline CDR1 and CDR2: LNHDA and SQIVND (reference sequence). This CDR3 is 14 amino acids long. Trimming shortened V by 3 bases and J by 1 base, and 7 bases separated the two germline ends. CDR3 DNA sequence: TGTGCCAGTAGTATTGGCGGATCCTACAATGAGCAGTTCTTC. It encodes CASSIGGSYNEQFF.

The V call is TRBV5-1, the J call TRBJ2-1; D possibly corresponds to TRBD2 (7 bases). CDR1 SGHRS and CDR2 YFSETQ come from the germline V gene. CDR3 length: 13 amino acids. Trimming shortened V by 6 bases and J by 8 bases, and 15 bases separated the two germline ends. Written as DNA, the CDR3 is TGCGCCAGCAATGACGGGGGGCGAGATGAGCAGTTCTTC. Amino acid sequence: CASNDGGRDEQFF.

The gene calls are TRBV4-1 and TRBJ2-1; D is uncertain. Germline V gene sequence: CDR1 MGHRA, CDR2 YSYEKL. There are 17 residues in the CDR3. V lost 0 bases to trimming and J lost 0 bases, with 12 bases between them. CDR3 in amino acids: CASSQDSSPSSYNEQFF. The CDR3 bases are TGCGCCAGCAGCCAAGATTCGAGCCCGAGCTCCTACAATGAGCAGTTCTTC.

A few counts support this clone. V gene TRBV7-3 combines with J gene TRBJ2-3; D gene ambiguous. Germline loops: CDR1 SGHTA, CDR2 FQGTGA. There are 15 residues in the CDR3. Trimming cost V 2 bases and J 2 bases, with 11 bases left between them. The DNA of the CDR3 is TGTGCCAGCAGCTTAGACGGGTGGGACACAGATACGCAGTATTTT. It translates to CASSLDGWDTDTQYF.

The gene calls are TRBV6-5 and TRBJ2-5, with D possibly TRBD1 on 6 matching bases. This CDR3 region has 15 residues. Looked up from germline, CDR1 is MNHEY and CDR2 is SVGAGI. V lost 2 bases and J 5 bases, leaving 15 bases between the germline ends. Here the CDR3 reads CASSYPTQGRETQYF. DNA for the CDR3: TGTGCCAGCAGTTACCCCACACAGGGAAGGGAGACCCAGTACTTC.

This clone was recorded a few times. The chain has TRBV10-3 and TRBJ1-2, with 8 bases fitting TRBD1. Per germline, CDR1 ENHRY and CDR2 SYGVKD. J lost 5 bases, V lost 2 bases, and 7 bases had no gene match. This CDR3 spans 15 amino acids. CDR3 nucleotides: TGTGCCATCAGTGAGGGCTCAGGGGGCAGGTATGGCTACACCTTC. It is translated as CAISEGSGGRYGYTF.

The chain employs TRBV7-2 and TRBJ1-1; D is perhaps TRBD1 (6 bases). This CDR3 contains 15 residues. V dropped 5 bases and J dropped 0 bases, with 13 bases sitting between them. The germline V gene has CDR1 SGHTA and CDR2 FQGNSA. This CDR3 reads CASSRRQVMNTEAFF. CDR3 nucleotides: TGTGCCAGCAGCAGAAGACAGGTCATGAACACTGAAGCTTTCTTT. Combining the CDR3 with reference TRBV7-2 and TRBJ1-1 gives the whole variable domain GAGVSQSPSNKVTEKGKDVELRCDPISGHTALYWYRQSLGQGLEFLIYFQGNSAPDKSGLPSDRFSAERTGGSVSTLTIQRTQQEDSAVYLCASSRRQVMNTEAFFGQGTRLTVV.

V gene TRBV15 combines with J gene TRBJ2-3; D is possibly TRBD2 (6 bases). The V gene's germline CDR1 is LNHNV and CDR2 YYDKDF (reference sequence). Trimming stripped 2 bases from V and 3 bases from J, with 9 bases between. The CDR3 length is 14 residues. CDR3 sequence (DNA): TGTGCCACCAGCAGATACGGGAGTACAGATACGCAGTATTTT. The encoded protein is CATSRYGSTDTQYF. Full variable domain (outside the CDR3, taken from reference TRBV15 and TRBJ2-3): DAMVIQNPRYQVTQFGKPVTLSCSQTLNHNVMYWYQQKSSQAPKLLFHYYDKDFNNEADTPDNFQSRRPNTSFCFLDIRSPGLGDTAMYLCATSRYGSTDTQYFGPGTRLTVL.

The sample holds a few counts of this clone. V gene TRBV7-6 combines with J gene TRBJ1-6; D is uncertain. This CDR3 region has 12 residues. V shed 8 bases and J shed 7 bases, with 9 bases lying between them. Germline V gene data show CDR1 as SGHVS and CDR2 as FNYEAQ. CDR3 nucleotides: TGTGCCAGCCGGACGGCGAATTCACCCCTCCACTTT. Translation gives CASRTANSPLHF.

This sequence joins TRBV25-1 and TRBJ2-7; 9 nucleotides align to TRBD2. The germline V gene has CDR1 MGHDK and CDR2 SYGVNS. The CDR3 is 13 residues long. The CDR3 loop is CADSGSDWDEQYV. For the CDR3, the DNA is TGTGCGGATAGCGGGAGCGACTGGGACGAGCAGTACGTC.